This passage covers 20 T cell receptor beta chains from one sample sequenced in a study of beta chain features in type 1 diabetes. The whole isolated RNA underwent reverse transcription, so sequencing captured expressed TCRB transcripts. The assay was immunoSEQ multiplex PCR, and TCRdb's table has in-frame clones only and misses some. The table has fewer than 650,000 clones, roughly a sixth seen once. The sequencing input was naive CD4+ T cells from blood. The receptors here all came from a man aged 18 to 29 in good health.

A few counts support this clone. This rearrangement joins TRBV7-9 to TRBJ2-1, with 13 bases matching TRBD2. The germline V gene encodes CDR1 SEHNR and CDR2 FQNEAQ (reference sequence). With V trimmed by 7 bases and J by 7 bases, 10 bases remained unmatched. The CDR3 totals 16 residues. CDR3 coding DNA: TGTGCCAGCAAACTAGCGGGAGGGCCAATTGTAAATGAGCAGTTCTTC. Translation: CASKLAGGPIVNEQFF. Full variable domain (remainder filled in from reference TRBV7-9 and TRBJ2-1): DTGVSQNPRHKITKRGQNVTFRCDPISEHNRLYWYRQTLGQGPEFLTYFQNEAQLEKSRLLSDRFSAERPKGSFSTLEIQRTEQGDSAMYLCASKLAGGPIVNEQFFGPGTRLTVL.

This clone was detected only a few times. The chain joins TRBV10-3 to TRBJ1-2, with D possibly matching TRBD1 (6 bases). Germline CDR1 and CDR2: ENHRY and SYGVKD. V was trimmed by 6 bases and J by 1 base, leaving 15 bases between them. The CDR3 is made up of 15 amino acids. The CDR3 loop is CAISHKTGLNYGYTF. CDR3 bases: TGTGCCATCAGCCACAAGACAGGACTTAACTATGGCTACACCTTC.

The gene calls are TRBV6-5 and TRBJ1-5; possible D gene TRBD1, 6 bases. Trimming took off 2 bases at V and 2 bases at J, with 10 bases between the two ends. This CDR3 is built from 15 residues. CDR1 and CDR2 (germline): MNHEY, SVGAGI. The DNA for the CDR3 is TGTGCCAGCAGTTACACCGGACAGCGCAATCAGCCCCAGCATTTT. Translation gives CASSYTGQRNQPQHF.

This clone has a handful of counts. The rearrangement uses TRBV5-1 and TRBJ1-6; no reliable D call. CDR1 and CDR2 from the germline V gene are SGHRS and YFSETQ. CDR3 length: 16 amino acids. Trimming took off 4 bases at V and 7 bases at J, with 18 bases between the two ends. In DNA form, the CDR3 reads TGCGCCAGCAGCGCGGGTTCCGGGGAAGCCAATTCACCCCTCCACTTT. Its protein product is CASSAGSGEANSPLHF.

The chain uses TRBV27 and TRBJ2-1; 14 bases line up with TRBD2. Trimming at V came to 6 bases and at J to 9 bases, leaving 4 bases not matched to a gene. There are 14 residues in the CDR3. Germline V gene data show CDR1 as MNHEY and CDR2 as SMNVEV (reference sequence). CDR3 nucleotides: TGTGCCAGCAGCTCCGGGACTAGCGGGAGTGAGCAGTTCTTC. Residues: CASSSGTSGSEQFF.

The rearrangement uses TRBV15 and TRBJ1-5, with TRBD1 identical over 7 bases. The CDR3 is made up of 17 amino acids. V lost 0 bases to trimming and J lost 3 bases; unmatched junction nucleotides: 8. Germline V gene sequence: CDR1 LNHNV, CDR2 YYDKDF (reference sequence). As DNA, the CDR3 is TGTGCCACCAGCAGAGACAGGACAGGACAACTCAATCAGCCCCAGCATTTT. It translates to CATSRDRTGQLNQPQHF.

This clone was detected a few times. This chain connects TRBV4-3 to TRBJ2-2, with D perhaps given as TRBD1 or TRBD2 (5 bases each). CDR3 length: 17 amino acids. The V end lost 4 bases, the J end lost 6 bases, and 21 bases lay between the germline ends. Per the germline V gene, CDR1 is LGHNA and CDR2 is YSLEER. CDR3: CASSPRLYLRGAGELFF. As DNA, the CDR3 is TGCGCCAGCAGCCCACGTTTGTATCTTCGGGGCGCCGGGGAGCTGTTTTTT.

In its sample, this clone was seen a few times. This chain uses TRBV7-9 with TRBJ2-2; D uncertain. CDR1 and CDR2 (germline): SEHNR, FQNEAQ (reference sequence). There are 14 residues in the CDR3. V was clipped by 3 bases and J by 4 bases, with 9 bases between them. CDR3 region: CASSLFASTGELFF. CDR3 sequence (DNA): TGTGCCAGCAGCTTGTTCGCGAGCACCGGGGAGCTGTTTTTT.

This clone was seen a few times. The chain joins TRBV7-2 to TRBJ1-2; TRBD1 might be the D (6 bases). The CDR3 length is 15 residues. Germline V gene lookup returns CDR1 SGHTA and CDR2 FQGNSA. V was pared by 5 bases and J by 5 bases, with 18 bases between. The chain's CDR3 is CASSPEGVVGYGYTF. DNA of the CDR3: TGTGCCAGCAGCCCGGAGGGGGTGGTCGGATATGGCTACACCTTC.

The chain recombines TRBV7-2 with TRBJ2-7; D remains ambiguous. Germline V lookup: CDR1 SGHTA, CDR2 FQGNSA. The V end was cut by 3 bases, the J end by 4 bases, with 7 bases between. The CDR3 loop spans 12 amino acids. CDR3 sequence: CASSFEGYEQYF. The DNA for the CDR3 is TGTGCCAGCAGCTTTGAAGGTTACGAGCAGTACTTC.

The J gene is TRBJ1-1, the V gene TRBV20-1; D gene ambiguous. In germline, CDR1 is DFQATT, CDR2 SNEGSKA (reference sequence). This CDR3 region has 11 residues. With 7 bases removed from V and 1 base from J, the gap between germline ends came to 7 bases. The CDR3 region is CSVRGNTEAFF. CDR3 nucleotides: TGCAGTGTTCGGGGGAACACTGAAGCTTTCTTT.

The gene calls are TRBV6-4 and TRBJ1-6; 9 bases match TRBD1. Trimming at V came to 6 bases and at J to 7 bases, leaving 10 bases not matched to a gene. Germline-derived CDR1 and CDR2 are MRHNA and SNTAGT. The length of the CDR3 is 16 residues. As DNA, the CDR3 is TGTGCCAGCAGGGAACAGGGGGCGTTATGGAATTCACCCCTCCACTTT. Its translation: CASREQGALWNSPLHF.

This clone turned up a few times. The chain has TRBV16 and TRBJ1-5, with 9 bases aligning to TRBD1. This CDR3 is built from 18 residues. Germline values: CDR1 KGHSY, CDR2 FQNENV. V lost 4 bases, J lost 6 bases, and 16 bases stayed unmatched. This chain's CDR3 is CASSRSPTGTGFGQPQHF. CDR3 DNA sequence: TGTGCCAGCAGCCGCTCACCTACCGGGACAGGGTTTGGTCAGCCCCAGCATTTT.

The J gene is TRBJ1-5, the V gene TRBV11-2, with TRBD1 identical over 9 bases. Looked up from germline, CDR1 is SGHAT and CDR2 is FQNNGV. The CDR3 contains 14 residues. V gave up 4 bases and J gave up 5 bases; unmatched junction bases: 3. The CDR3 region has the DNA TGTGCCAGCAGCTCGGGACAGGGACATCAGCCCCAGCATTTT. It is translated as CASSSGQGHQPQHF.

This clone was observed a handful of times. In nucleotides, the CDR3 is TGCGCCAGCAGCCAAGTGCCTTCTGAGACCCAGTACTTC. This sequence encodes CASSQVPSETQYF. The rearrangement links TRBV4-3 to TRBJ2-5; no definite D call. CDR1 is LGHNA, CDR2 YSLEER, per germline. The CDR3 is 13 amino acids. The V end lost 1 base, the J end lost 5 bases, and 8 bases lay between the germline ends.

The table lists this clone with a few counts. The chain uses TRBV11-2 and TRBJ2-5; weak D call: TRBD2 (5 bases). The germline V gene encodes CDR1 SGHAT and CDR2 FQNNGV. This CDR3 is 14 amino acids long. V was trimmed by 0 bases and J by 4 bases, leaving 9 bases between them. The CDR3 loop reads CASSLDRGGETQYF. CDR3 sequence (DNA): TGTGCCAGCAGCTTAGATCGGGGTGGAGAGACCCAGTACTTC.

The chain has TRBV7-9 and TRBJ2-3; 7 bases agree with TRBD2. Germline V gene lookup returns CDR1 SEHNR and CDR2 FQNEAQ (reference sequence). The junction had 16 bases not matched to a gene; V was cut back by 4 bases and J by 3 bases. The CDR3 loop spans 18 amino acids. CDR3 protein: CASSSRAPGGSDTDTQYF. CDR3 DNA sequence: TGTGCCAGCAGCTCCCGAGCCCCGGGGGGTAGCGATACAGATACGCAGTATTTT. The full variable domain, with the rest looked up from reference TRBV7-9 and TRBJ2-3, is DTGVSQNPRHKITKRGQNVTFRCDPISEHNRLYWYRQTLGQGPEFLTYFQNEAQLEKSRLLSDRFSAERPKGSFSTLEIQRTEQGDSAMYLCASSSRAPGGSDTDTQYFGPGTRLTVL.

The chain employs TRBV4-3 and TRBJ1-1; D not resolved. Looked up from germline, CDR1 is LGHNA and CDR2 is YSLEER. The CDR3 spans 16 residues. The ends were cut back, 4 bases at V and 0 bases at J, with 15 bases in the middle. The CDR3 spells CASSRLGDLVNTEAFF. The CDR3 coding sequence is TGCGCCAGCAGCCGACTGGGTGACTTGGTGAACACTGAAGCTTTCTTT.

This chain links TRBV7-9 with TRBJ2-4, with a weak D call TRBD1 (6 bases). With 1 base removed from V and 0 bases from J, the gap between germline ends came to 13 bases. Per the germline V gene, CDR1 is SEHNR and CDR2 is FQNEAQ (reference sequence). The CDR3 is 17 amino acids. CDR3 DNA sequence: TGTGCCAGCAGCTTAGGCACAGGGCCTATAGCCAAAAACATTCAGTACTTC. Amino acids: CASSLGTGPIAKNIQYF.

The chain uses TRBV7-2 and TRBJ2-2; 12 bases fit TRBD2. There are 17 residues in the CDR3. V was pared by 5 bases and J by 1 base, with 5 bases of the junction left unmatched. The germline gives CDR1 SGHTA, CDR2 FQGNSA. The CDR3 DNA reads TGTGCCAGCAGCCTACGGACTAGCGGGATGAACACCGGGGAGCTGTTTTTT. Residues: CASSLRTSGMNTGELFF.